A selection of T cell receptor beta chains follows, all from one sample in a study of T-cell reconstitution after alpha-beta-depleted transplantation in children. A single record per CDR3 protein comes from TCRdb applying MiXCR to the PCR reads. The sample consists of a few hundred thousand distinct CDR3 sequences, 13% of them appearing once. The sample here was PBMCs, mostly from graft donor cells, taken 360 days after TCRalphabeta/CD19-depleted stem cell transplant. These receptor sequences come from a male patient aged 10 to 17 who had a stem cell transplant for acute myeloid leukemia, so the T cells may come from the graft donor. Each CDR3 is given with its conserved first and last residue. The order of the fields is J gene, V gene, D gene, clone size, CDR3 protein, CDR3 DNA. The D gene is left open where the match is weak. Expanded clones get a size class; other rows say once, few or many, or leave the size out.

J: TRBJ2-1; V: TRBV24-1; D: NA; size: NA; CDR3: CATSDPGLNNEQFF; DNA: TGTGCCACCAGTGACCCCGGACTTAACAATGAGCAGTTCTTC
J: TRBJ1-5; V: TRBV7-2; D: TRBD1; size: many; CDR3: CASSLVGTGGNQPQHF; DNA: TGTGCCAGCAGCTTAGTGGGGACAGGGGGTAATCAGCCCCAGCATTTT
J: TRBJ2-5; V: TRBV5-1; D: NA; size: many; CDR3: CASSADQETQYF; DNA: TGCGCCAGCAGCGCGGACCAAGAGACCCAGTACTTC
J: TRBJ2-7; V: TRBV5-1; D: TRBD1; size: few; CDR3: CASSLAGQGLPYEQYF; DNA: TGCGCCAGCAGCTTGGCGGGACAGGGTCTGCCCTACGAGCAGTACTTC
J: TRBJ2-1; V: TRBV20-1; D: TRBD2; size: NA; CDR3: CSARALLGLAGYNEQFF; DNA: TGCAGTGCTAGAGCCCTCTTGGGACTAGCGGGATACAATGAGCAGTTCTTC
J: TRBJ2-2; V: TRBV5-1; D: NA; size: few; CDR3: CASSLKTQNTGELFF; DNA: TGCGCCAGCAGCTTGAAGACTCAGAACACCGGGGAGCTGTTTTTT
J: TRBJ1-1; V: TRBV30; D: NA; size: once; CDR3: CAWSVSRTPRDTEAFF; DNA: TGTGCCTGGAGCGTATCCCGGACCCCCCGGGACACTGAAGCTTTCTTT
J: TRBJ2-7; V: TRBV20-1; D: TRBD1; size: NA; CDR3: CSAVDRGLPYEQYF; DNA: TGCAGTGCAGTAGACAGGGGACTTCCCTACGAGCAGTACTTC
J: TRBJ1-4; V: TRBV11-2; D: NA; size: few; CDR3: CASSTTGTEKLFF; DNA: TGTGCCAGCAGTACTACCGGGACTGAAAAACTGTTTTTT
J: TRBJ2-7; V: TRBV15; D: TRBD2; size: few; CDR3: CATSTQRGPYEQYF; DNA: TGTGCCACCAGCACCCAGCGGGGCCCTTACGAGCAGTACTTC
J: TRBJ2-3; V: TRBV5-1; D: TRBD2; size: few; CDR3: CASNVGGSDTQYF; DNA: TGCGCCAGCAACGTCGGCGGGAGCGATACGCAGTATTTT
J: TRBJ2-1; V: TRBV12-3/TRBV12-4; D: TRBD2; size: few; CDR3: CASSLGVAGKNEQFF; DNA: TGTGCCAGCAGTTTAGGGGTAGCGGGAAAGAATGAGCAGTTCTTC
J: TRBJ2-7; V: TRBV12-3/TRBV12-4; D: NA; size: NA; CDR3: CASSLTRGLNYEQYF; DNA: TGTGCCAGCAGTTTAACGCGGGGATTGAACTACGAGCAGTACTTC
J: TRBJ2-3; V: TRBV7-9; D: TRBD2; size: NA; CDR3: CASSLSRTSETDTQYF; DNA: TGTGCCAGCAGTCTCAGCAGGACTAGCGAAACAGATACGCAGTATTTT
J: TRBJ2-2; V: TRBV28; D: NA; size: NA; CDR3: CASSLEGLRGTGELFF; DNA: TGTGCCAGCAGTTTAGAAGGGCTAAGAGGGACCGGGGAGCTGTTTTTT
J: TRBJ2-5; V: TRBV28; D: TRBD1; size: many; CDR3: CASIPGGAVETQYF; DNA: TGTGCCAGCATCCCAGGGGGCGCGGTAGAGACCCAGTACTTC
J: TRBJ2-1; V: TRBV5-1; D: NA; size: NA; CDR3: CASTYGTPGVYNEQFF; DNA: TGCGCCAGCACCTACGGGACTCCCGGAGTCTACAATGAGCAGTTCTTC
J: TRBJ2-5; V: TRBV7-2; D: NA; size: many; CDR3: CASTPGPSFQETQYF; DNA: TGTGCCAGCACCCCCGGTCCCTCCTTCCAAGAGACCCAGTACTTC
J: TRBJ2-2; V: TRBV6-2/TRBV6-3; D: NA; size: few; CDR3: CASSHGGGELFF; DNA: TGTGCCAGCAGTCACGGTGGCGGGGAGCTGTTTTTT
J: TRBJ1-2; V: TRBV29-1; D: TRBD1; size: NA; CDR3: CSVRDRGYGYTF; DNA: TGCAGCGTACGAGACAGGGGCTATGGCTACACCTTC
J: TRBJ2-5; V: TRBV18; D: TRBD2; size: NA; CDR3: CASSPQGEGSSVTQYF; DNA: TGTGCCAGCTCACCACAAGGGGAGGGTAGCAGCGTGACCCAGTACTTC
J: TRBJ1-1; V: TRBV29-1; D: TRBD1; size: NA; CDR3: CSVRPGTGSEAFF; DNA: TGCAGCGTTCGTCCCGGGACAGGGTCTGAAGCTTTCTTT
J: TRBJ2-4; V: TRBV4-3; D: NA; size: NA; CDR3: CASSQAPSLAKNIQYF; DNA: TGCGCCAGCAGCCAAGCCCCTAGTTTAGCCAAAAACATTCAGTACTTC
J: TRBJ2-1; V: TRBV6-2/TRBV6-3; D: NA; size: few; CDR3: CASSPLQRLFSSYNEQFF; DNA: TGTGCCAGCAGTCCACTACAGAGACTATTTAGCTCCTACAATGAGCAGTTCTTC
J: TRBJ2-5; V: TRBV28; D: NA; size: few; CDR3: CASSTRWGAQETQYF; DNA: TGTGCCAGCAGTACTAGGTGGGGGGCCCAAGAGACCCAGTACTTC
J: TRBJ1-2; V: TRBV10-3; D: NA; size: NA; CDR3: CAISDSTGRIGYTF; DNA: TGTGCCATCAGTGACAGTACAGGGAGGATTGGCTACACCTTC
J: TRBJ2-7; V: TRBV19; D: TRBD1; size: NA; CDR3: CASSIRQGGDEQYF; DNA: TGTGCCAGTAGTATCCGACAGGGGGGTGACGAGCAGTACTTC
J: TRBJ2-7; V: TRBV20-1; D: NA; size: NA; CDR3: CSATRDRREQYF; DNA: TGCAGTGCTACTAGGGACCGAAGGGAGCAGTACTTC
J: TRBJ2-3; V: TRBV7-3; D: TRBD2; size: NA; CDR3: CASSLMGGRADTQYF; DNA: TGTGCCAGCAGCTTAATGGGCGGGAGGGCAGATACGCAGTATTTT
J: TRBJ2-5; V: TRBV5-1; D: NA; size: NA; CDR3: CASRASLQETQYF; DNA: TGCGCCAGCAGGGCCAGTCTCCAAGAGACCCAGTACTTC
J: TRBJ2-5; V: TRBV5-1; D: NA; size: NA; CDR3: CASSMGLQETQYF; DNA: TGCGCCAGCAGCATGGGACTCCAAGAGACCCAGTACTTC
J: TRBJ2-2; V: TRBV11-2; D: TRBD2; size: few; CDR3: CASSRRPALAGALNTGELFF; DNA: TGTGCCAGCAGCCGCCGGCCCGCACTAGCGGGAGCCTTGAACACCGGGGAGCTGTTTTTT
J: TRBJ2-4; V: TRBV4-3; D: NA; size: few; CDR3: CASSRIGKNIQYF; DNA: TGCGCCAGCAGCAGGATTGGCAAAAACATTCAGTACTTC
J: TRBJ1-1; V: TRBV24-1; D: NA; size: NA; CDR3: CATSDWTGSGAFF; DNA: TGTGCCACCAGTGACTGGACCGGGTCGGGAGCTTTCTTT
J: TRBJ2-5; V: TRBV20-1; D: NA; size: few; CDR3: CSASRGSRYF; DNA: TGCAGTGCTAGCCGGGGTTCGAGGTACTTC
J: TRBJ2-7; V: TRBV7-6; D: TRBD2; size: NA; CDR3: CASSFKAGDKNEQYF; DNA: TGTGCCAGCAGCTTTAAAGCGGGAGATAAGAACGAGCAGTACTTC
J: TRBJ2-1; V: TRBV19; D: TRBD1; size: few; CDR3: CASSIYRGRYNEQFF; DNA: TGTGCCAGTAGTATCTACAGGGGCCGGTACAATGAGCAGTTCTTC
J: TRBJ2-3; V: TRBV5-1; D: TRBD2; size: few; CDR3: CASSFELAASGDTQYF; DNA: TGCGCCAGCAGCTTTGAACTAGCGGCGTCAGGAGATACGCAGTATTTT
J: TRBJ2-7; V: TRBV20-1; D: NA; size: NA; CDR3: CSARDEWLGSYEQYF; DNA: TGCAGTGCTAGAGACGAGTGGCTCGGGTCCTACGAGCAGTACTTC
J: TRBJ2-2; V: TRBV5-5; D: TRBD2; size: NA; CDR3: CASSPLAGEGTGELFF; DNA: TGTGCCAGCAGCCCCCTAGCGGGAGAGGGCACCGGGGAGCTGTTTTTT
J: TRBJ2-1; V: TRBV18; D: NA; size: many; CDR3: CASSPPDRGEQFF; DNA: TGTGCCAGCTCACCACCGGATAGAGGGGAGCAGTTCTTC
J: TRBJ2-1; V: TRBV14; D: TRBD2; size: NA; CDR3: CASSPRGGFFSGRVDEQFF; DNA: TGTGCCAGCAGCCCCCGAGGCGGATTTTTTAGCGGGAGGGTTGATGAGCAGTTCTTC
J: TRBJ2-2; V: TRBV5-1; D: NA; size: few; CDR3: CASSQDITGELFF; DNA: TGCGCCAGCAGCCAGGACATCACCGGGGAGCTGTTTTTT
J: TRBJ2-7; V: TRBV15; D: NA; size: many; CDR3: CATSSRDPSYEQYF; DNA: TGTGCCACCAGCTCTCGGGACCCTTCCTACGAGCAGTACTTC
J: TRBJ2-7; V: TRBV6-5; D: TRBD2; size: few; CDR3: CASSYSGMGYEQYF; DNA: TGTGCCAGCAGTTATAGCGGGATGGGCTACGAGCAGTACTTC
J: TRBJ2-7; V: TRBV29-1; D: NA; size: NA; CDR3: CSVSTGFYEQYF; DNA: TGCAGCGTCAGCACGGGATTCTACGAGCAGTACTTC
J: TRBJ2-3; V: TRBV27; D: TRBD2; size: NA; CDR3: CASTGLAGVGDTQYF; DNA: TGTGCCAGCACCGGTCTAGCGGGAGTAGGCGATACGCAGTATTTT
J: TRBJ2-1; V: TRBV20-1; D: TRBD2; size: few; CDR3: CSARGGLAGLISYNEQFF; DNA: TGCAGTGCTAGGGGGGGACTAGCGGGATTAATCTCCTACAATGAGCAGTTCTTC
J: TRBJ2-3; V: TRBV20-1; D: TRBD2; size: many; CDR3: CSAEVAGGTDTQYF; DNA: TGCAGTGCCGAGGTAGCGGGAGGGACGGATACGCAGTATTTT
J: TRBJ2-7; V: TRBV29-1; D: TRBD1; size: few; CDR3: CSVAGQGLYEQYF; DNA: TGCAGCGTTGCCGGACAGGGGCTTTACGAGCAGTACTTC
J: TRBJ2-7; V: TRBV21-1; D: NA; size: few; CDR3: CASSKFRSSRGRTYEQYF; DNA: TGTGCCAGCAGCAAATTCCGGTCGTCTAGGGGGCGGACCTACGAGCAGTACTTC
J: TRBJ1-5; V: TRBV20-1; D: TRBD1; size: NA; CDR3: CSARTGDVVGNQPQHF; DNA: TGCAGTGCCAGGACAGGGGACGTGGTGGGCAATCAGCCCCAGCATTTT
J: TRBJ1-2; V: TRBV10-3; D: NA; size: NA; CDR3: CAISEVGRSYGYTF; DNA: TGTGCCATCAGTGAAGTAGGGAGATCATATGGCTACACCTTC
J: TRBJ2-2; V: TRBV7-2; D: NA; size: few; CDR3: CASSSRLHGELFF; DNA: TGTGCCAGCAGCTCCCGACTCCACGGGGAGCTGTTTTTT
J: TRBJ2-1; V: TRBV27; D: TRBD2; size: few; CDR3: CASSLWGGVHEQFF; DNA: TGTGCCAGCAGTTTATGGGGAGGGGTGCATGAGCAGTTCTTC
J: TRBJ2-1; V: TRBV19; D: TRBD2; size: many; CDR3: CASGTSGGLYNEQFF; DNA: TGTGCCAGTGGGACTAGCGGGGGCCTCTACAATGAGCAGTTCTTC
J: TRBJ2-7; V: TRBV14; D: TRBD2; size: NA; CDR3: CASSQTSGIYEQYF; DNA: TGTGCCAGCAGCCAGACTAGCGGGATTTACGAGCAGTACTTC
J: TRBJ1-6; V: TRBV5-1; D: TRBD1; size: NA; CDR3: CASSTPGTEDSPLHF; DNA: TGCGCCAGCAGCACCCCCGGGACAGAAGATTCACCCCTCCACTTT
J: TRBJ2-1; V: TRBV19; D: TRBD2; size: NA; CDR3: CASRNQREGGYNEQFF; DNA: TGTGCCAGTAGGAACCAGCGGGAGGGCGGGTACAATGAGCAGTTCTTC